This TCR beta chain was profiled in a study of blood T cell repertoires in COVID-19. Sequencing used immunoSEQ multiplex PCR; TCRdb keeps in-frame clones, though not all of them. This table has about 210,000 clones, around 91% appearing once. Per germline, CDR1 SEHNR and CDR2 FQNEAQ (reference sequence). This CDR3 comprises 15 residues. V trimming: 2 bases; J trimming: 3 bases; junction bases outside the gene matches: 3. V gene TRBV7-9 combines with J gene TRBJ2-3, with 9 bases fitting TRBD2. Material for sequencing was peripheral blood. This TCR was recovered from a woman aged 40 to 55 with acute or convalescent COVID-19. This CDR3 reads CASSLQAGGTDTQYF. The CDR3 coding sequence is TGTGCCAGCAGCTTACAAGCGGGGGGAACAGATACGCAGTATTTT.